This T cell receptor beta chain was found in a study of cytomegalovirus exposure and HLA in healthy donors. Whole-study results and caveats: The study carried out a later analysis of TCR beta sequences. It associated some 17,000 of them with specific HLA alleles at a false discovery rate of 0.05. Associated with cytomegalovirus, according to the listing, were 150 to 200 TCR beta chains. In a later analysis, HLA-associated beta chains showed higher expansion and lower generation probabilities than comparable chains.

Primers: 60 Vbeta forward and 13 Jbeta reverse. Measured with immunoSEQ multiplex PCR; TCRdb has only the in-frame clones, and not every one. The sample lists 85,000 to 110,000 clones, about 77% occurring once. The V end was cut by 4 bases, the J end by 11 bases, with 14 bases between. CDR3 length equals 12 residues. The germline V gene has CDR1 LNHNV and CDR2 YYDKDF (reference sequence). Remarks on this clone: Its antigen is unidentified.

Sequenced sample: PBMCs. The chain carries TRBV15 and TRBJ2-5, with D maybe TRBD2 (6 bases). The clonotype originates from a young woman in good health and CMV-seropositive. DNA of the CDR3: TGTGCCACCAGCATTCTACGCGGGGCGCAGTACTTC. This gives the protein CATSILRGAQYF.